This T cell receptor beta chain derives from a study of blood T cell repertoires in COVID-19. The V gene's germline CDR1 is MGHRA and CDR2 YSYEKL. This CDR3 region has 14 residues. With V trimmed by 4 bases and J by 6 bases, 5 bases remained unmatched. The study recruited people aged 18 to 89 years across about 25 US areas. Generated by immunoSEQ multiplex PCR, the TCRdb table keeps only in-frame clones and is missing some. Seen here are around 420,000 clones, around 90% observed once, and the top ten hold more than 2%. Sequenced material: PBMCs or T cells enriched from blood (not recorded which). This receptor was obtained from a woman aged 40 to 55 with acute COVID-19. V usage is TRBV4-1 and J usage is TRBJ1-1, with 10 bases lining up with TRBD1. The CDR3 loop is CASSPIGTGAEAFF. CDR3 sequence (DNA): TGCGCCAGCAGCCCGATAGGGACAGGGGCTGAAGCTTTCTTT.